The 14 T cell receptor beta chains listed next were all sequenced from one sample in a study of lymphopenia after photon versus proton radiotherapy. Produced via immunoSEQ multiplex PCR; TCRdb's table is partial and in-frame only. This sample has roughly 41,000 clones; more than 70% occur once, and the top ten carry around 2.9%. The starting material was peripheral blood, obtained from a patient treated with photon-based radiotherapy. Source of these receptors: a man in his fifties or sixties with gastric cancer.

This rearrangement joins TRBV7-9 to TRBJ2-7, with a tentative D call TRBD1 (6 bases). Germline CDR1 and CDR2: SEHNR and FQNEAQ (reference sequence). CDR3 size: 13 residues. V dropped 3 bases and J dropped 10 bases, with 16 bases sitting between them. The CDR3 region is CASSFAGAAPQYF. The CDR3 DNA reads TGTGCCAGCAGCTTTGCAGGGGCGGCCCCCCAGTACTTC.

CDR3 bases: TGTGCCAGTAGGGCTTCACTAGCGGGCACCGGGGAGCTGTTTTTT. It yields the protein CASRASLAGTGELFF. V and J are TRBV19 and TRBJ2-2; TRBD2 matches 9 bases. CDR3 length equals 15 residues. The V gene end was trimmed by 6 bases and the J gene end by 4 bases; junction bases not matched to a gene: 6. Germline assignment: CDR1 LNHDA and CDR2 SQIVND (reference sequence).

V is TRBV28 and J is TRBJ1-4, with D perhaps TRBD1 (5 bases). The CDR3 runs 13 residues. V lost 2 bases and J lost 7, with 8 bases in between. Germline-derived CDR1 and CDR2 are MDHEN and SYDVKM. CDR3 protein: CASSLGGFEKLFF. DNA of the CDR3: TGTGCCAGCAGTTTAGGGGGGTTTGAAAAACTGTTTTTT.

V usage is TRBV2 and J usage is TRBJ1-5; the D is unclear. Germline assignment: CDR1 SNHLY and CDR2 FYNNEI. There are 15 residues in the CDR3. Deletions cut 3 bases from V and 4 bases from J, with 13 bases between. CDR3 sequence: CASSEETRINQPQHF. The CDR3 bases are TGTGCCAGCAGTGAGGAGACAAGGATAAATCAGCCCCAGCATTTT.

J is TRBJ2-3 and V is TRBV27, with 9 bases lining up with TRBD2. Germline lookup yields CDR1 MNHEY and CDR2 SMNVEV (reference sequence). The CDR3 runs 16 residues. The V gene end was trimmed by 6 bases and the J gene end by 2 bases; junction bases not matched to a gene: 9. The CDR3 sequence: CASSLAGHINTDTQYF. The DNA of the CDR3 is TGTGCCAGCAGCCTAGCGGGACACATCAACACAGATACGCAGTATTTT.

The chain has TRBV27 and TRBJ2-5; tentatively, D is TRBD2 (7 bases). This CDR3 comprises 15 residues. Trimming removed 2 bases at V and 4 bases at J, with 14 bases between. Germline V gives CDR1 MNHEY, CDR2 SMNVEV (reference sequence). This CDR3 is CASSLRGGGGETQYF. The CDR3 DNA reads TGTGCCAGCAGTTTACGAGGAGGGGGGGGAGAGACCCAGTACTTC.

The J gene is TRBJ1-2, the V gene TRBV30; perhaps TRBD1 as D (5 bases). The germline V and J ends were trimmed by 3 bases and 8 bases, with 19 bases remaining between them. Germline V gene lookup returns CDR1 GTSNPN and CDR2 SVGIG (reference sequence). This CDR3 spans 14 amino acids. The chain's CDR3 is CAWSVITGGGGYTF. CDR3 nucleotides: TGTGCCTGGAGCGTTATTACAGGCGGAGGAGGCTACACCTTC.

The rearrangement uses TRBV4-2 and TRBJ2-2; D is uncertain. The CDR3 runs to 13 residues. The germline V and J ends were trimmed by 1 base and 6 bases, with 6 bases remaining between them. The germline CDR1 and CDR2 sequences are LGHNA and YNFKEQ. The CDR3 DNA sequence: TGTGCCAGCAGCCAAGCTAGTTCCGGGGAGCTGTTTTTT. This sequence encodes CASSQASSGELFF.

This chain joins TRBV29-1 and TRBJ2-7, with D hard to call. The CDR3 covers 10 residues. The germline V gene has CDR1 SQVTM and CDR2 ANQGSEA. V was clipped by 4 bases and J by 3 bases, with 4 bases between them. CDR3 region: CSVADYEQYF. The CDR3 coding sequence is TGCAGCGTTGCCGACTACGAGCAGTACTTC.

This sequence joins TRBV27 and TRBJ2-3; D is uncertain. This CDR3 spans 14 amino acids. V lost 3 bases and J lost 0, with 7 bases in between. Per the germline V gene, CDR1 is MNHEY and CDR2 is SMNVEV (reference sequence). The CDR3 is CASSLGKSTDTQYF. The DNA of the CDR3 is TGTGCCAGCAGTTTGGGGAAAAGCACAGATACGCAGTATTTT.

The rearrangement joins TRBV13 to TRBJ2-1; 13 bases agree with TRBD2. V gave up 1 base and J gave up 3 bases; unmatched junction bases: 6. There are 18 residues in the CDR3. Germline V gene data show CDR1 as PRHDT and CDR2 as FYEKMQ (reference sequence). The CDR3 region has the DNA TGTGCCAGCAGCTTAGACCCGGGACTAGCGGGGTTCTACAATGAGCAGTTCTTC. Protein sequence: CASSLDPGLAGFYNEQFF.

V gene TRBV14 combines with J gene TRBJ1-1; unclear D gene. Germline V gene sequence: CDR1 SGHDN, CDR2 FVKESK. This CDR3 is built from 15 residues. V lost 2 bases, J lost 1 base, and 11 bases lay in between. The CDR3 DNA is TGTGCCAGCAGCCAATTTGTCCAGGCGAACACTGAAGCTTTCTTT. Protein product: CASSQFVQANTEAFF.

V gene TRBV29-1 combines with J gene TRBJ2-7, with a possible D match to TRBD2 (6 bases). Germline CDR1 and CDR2: SQVTM and ANQGSEA. Deletions cut 4 bases from V and 4 bases from J, with 23 bases between. This CDR3 has 16 residues. The CDR3 loop is CSVGTLNHGTEYEQYF. CDR3 sequence (DNA): TGCAGCGTTGGGACCCTAAACCACGGGACTGAATACGAGCAGTACTTC.

This rearrangement joins TRBV6-6 to TRBJ1-1; D is ambiguous. Trimming pared 6 bases from V and 4 bases from J, leaving 12 bases between. CDR3 size: 13 residues. Germline V gene sequence: CDR1 MNHNY, CDR2 SVGAGI (reference sequence). CDR3 sequence: CASSHGSSTEAFF. CDR3 coding DNA: TGTGCCAGCAGCCACGGAAGTAGCACTGAAGCTTTCTTT.